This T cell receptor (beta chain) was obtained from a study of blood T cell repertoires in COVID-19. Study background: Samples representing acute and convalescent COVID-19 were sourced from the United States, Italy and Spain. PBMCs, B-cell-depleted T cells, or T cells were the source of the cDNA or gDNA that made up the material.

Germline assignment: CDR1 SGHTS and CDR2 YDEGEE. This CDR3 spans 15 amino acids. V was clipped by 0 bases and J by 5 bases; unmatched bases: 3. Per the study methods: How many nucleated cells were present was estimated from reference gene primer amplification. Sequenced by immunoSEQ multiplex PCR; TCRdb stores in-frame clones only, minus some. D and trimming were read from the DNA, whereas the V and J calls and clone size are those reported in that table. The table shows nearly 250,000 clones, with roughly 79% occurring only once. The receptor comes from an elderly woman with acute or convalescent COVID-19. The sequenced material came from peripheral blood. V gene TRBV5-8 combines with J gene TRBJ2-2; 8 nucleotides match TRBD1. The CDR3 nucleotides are TGTGCCAGCAGCTTGGACAGGGGGTATACCGGGGAGCTGTTTTTT. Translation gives CASSLDRGYTGELFF.